The present TCR beta chain was sequenced within a study of human T cells and chemical hapten exposure. Sequencing started from total RNA isolated from unfractionated whole blood. This clonotype was seen many times. Its specificity is not known. Germline V gives CDR1 SGHNT, CDR2 YYREEE (reference sequence). V lost 4 bases and J 3 bases, leaving 16 bases between the germline ends. This CDR3 contains 15 residues. In the authors' methods: There were a median of approximately 100,000 TCRs per sample, with a range from roughly 23,224 to 690,600. In TCRdb, the 5' RACE reads were re-called with MiXCR into one record per CDR3 protein. The V and J calls shown here were made by TCRdb, not taken from the authors' results. Of around 140,000 distinct CDR3 sequences in the sample, 3.5% to 5% were seen once. Study results and limitations: Counts of TCRs above 1 in 1000 frequency stayed unchanged with DPC sensitization.

The clonotype was recovered from a female donor in good health. The chain combines TRBV5-4 with TRBJ1-2; D perhaps matches TRBD1 (6 bases). CDR3 sequence (DNA): TGTGCCAGCAGCCCGAGGGGGGGATTAGACTATGGCTACACCTTC. Its translation is CASSPRGGLDYGYTF.